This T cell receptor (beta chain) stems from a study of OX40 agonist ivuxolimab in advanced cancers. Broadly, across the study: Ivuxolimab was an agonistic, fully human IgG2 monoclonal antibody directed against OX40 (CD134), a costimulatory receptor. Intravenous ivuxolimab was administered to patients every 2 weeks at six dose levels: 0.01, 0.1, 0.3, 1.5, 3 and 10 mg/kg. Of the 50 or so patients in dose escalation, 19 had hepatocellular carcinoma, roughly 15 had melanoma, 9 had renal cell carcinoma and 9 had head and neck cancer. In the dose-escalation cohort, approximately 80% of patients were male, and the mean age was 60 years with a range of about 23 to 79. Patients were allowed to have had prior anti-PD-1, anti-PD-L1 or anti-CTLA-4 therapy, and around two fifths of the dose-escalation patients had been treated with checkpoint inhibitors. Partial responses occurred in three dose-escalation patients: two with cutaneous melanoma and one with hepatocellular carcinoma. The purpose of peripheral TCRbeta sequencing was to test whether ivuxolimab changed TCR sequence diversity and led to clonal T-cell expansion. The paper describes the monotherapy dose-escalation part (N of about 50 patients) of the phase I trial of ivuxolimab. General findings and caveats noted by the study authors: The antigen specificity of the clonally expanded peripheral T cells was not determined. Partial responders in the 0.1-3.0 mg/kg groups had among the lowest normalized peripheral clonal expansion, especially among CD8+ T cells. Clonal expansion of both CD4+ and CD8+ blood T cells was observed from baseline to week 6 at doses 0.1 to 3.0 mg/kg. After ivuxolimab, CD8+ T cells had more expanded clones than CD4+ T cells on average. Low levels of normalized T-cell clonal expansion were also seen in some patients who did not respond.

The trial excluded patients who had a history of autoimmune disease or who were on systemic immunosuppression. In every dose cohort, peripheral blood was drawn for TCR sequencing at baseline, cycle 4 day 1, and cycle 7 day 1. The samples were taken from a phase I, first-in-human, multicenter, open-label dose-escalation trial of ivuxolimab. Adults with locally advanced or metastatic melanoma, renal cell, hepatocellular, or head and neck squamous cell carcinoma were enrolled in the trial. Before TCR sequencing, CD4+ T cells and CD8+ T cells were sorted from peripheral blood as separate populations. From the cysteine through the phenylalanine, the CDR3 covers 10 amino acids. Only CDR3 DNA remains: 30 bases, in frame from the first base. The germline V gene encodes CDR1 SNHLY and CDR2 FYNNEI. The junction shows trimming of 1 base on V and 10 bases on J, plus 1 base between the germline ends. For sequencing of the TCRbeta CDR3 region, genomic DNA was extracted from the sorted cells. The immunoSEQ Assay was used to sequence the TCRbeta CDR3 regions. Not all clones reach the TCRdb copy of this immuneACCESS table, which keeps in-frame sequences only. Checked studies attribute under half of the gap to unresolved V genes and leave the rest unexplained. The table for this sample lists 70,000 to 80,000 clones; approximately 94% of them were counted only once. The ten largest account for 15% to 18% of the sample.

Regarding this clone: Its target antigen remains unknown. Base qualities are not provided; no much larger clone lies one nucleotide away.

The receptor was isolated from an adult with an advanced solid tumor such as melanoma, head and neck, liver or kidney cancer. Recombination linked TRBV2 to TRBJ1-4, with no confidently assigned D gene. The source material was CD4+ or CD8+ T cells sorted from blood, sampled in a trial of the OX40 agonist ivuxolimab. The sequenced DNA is TGTGCCAGCAGTGAAGGAAAACTGTTTTTT. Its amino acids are CASSEGKLFF.